This T cell receptor beta chain appears in the sequencing data of a study of blood T cell repertoires in COVID-19. On the study more broadly: PBMCs, B-cell-depleted T cells, or T cells provided the cDNA or gDNA that made up the material.

The germline V and J ends were trimmed by 6 bases and 10 bases, with 9 bases remaining between them. CDR3 length: 11 amino acids. Germline-derived CDR1 and CDR2 are KGHDR and SFDVKD. Under the authors' procedure: Amplifying reference gene primers gave estimates of nucleated cell counts. The protocol was immunoSEQ multiplex PCR, while the TCRdb copy is restricted to in-frame clones and leaves out a portion. That table supplies the V and J calls and clone size; D and trimming were determined from the DNA. The sample has roughly 150,000 clones, 70% to 85% seen once. The chain is built from TRBV24-1 and TRBJ2-1, with D unclear. This TCR derives from a woman between 18 and 30 years old who had been exposed to COVID-19. Material for sequencing was PBMCs or T cells enriched from blood (not recorded which). The CDR3 is CATSYRGEQFF. CDR3 nucleotide sequence: TGTGCCACCAGTTATCGTGGCGAGCAGTTCTTC.